The 14 T cell receptor beta chains below come from one sample, sequenced in a study of cytomegalovirus exposure and HLA in healthy donors. With 60 Vbeta and 13 Jbeta primers, the PCR was carried out. The data were produced by immunoSEQ multiplex PCR, yet TCRdb's version contains in-frame clones alone and is incomplete. The repertoire consists of 140,000 to 150,000 clones, with about 10% occurring once and the leading ten covering roughly 1.9%. The sample comprised PBMCs. These receptors all come from a man in his forties or fifties in good health and CMV-seronegative.

The rearrangement joins TRBV15 to TRBJ2-7; no reliable D call. From germline, CDR1 is LNHNV and CDR2 YYDKDF (reference sequence). CDR3 length: 12 amino acids. The germline V and J ends were trimmed by 3 bases and 4 bases, with 7 bases remaining between them. Here the CDR3 DNA reads TGTGCCACCAGCAGTTTAAATTACGAGCAGTACTTC. It specifies CATSSLNYEQYF.

This clone was seen more than once but under ten times. The rearrangement joins TRBV18 to TRBJ2-3; D perhaps matches TRBD1 (5 bases). The germline V and J ends were trimmed by 4 bases and 6 bases, with 14 bases remaining between them. The germline V gene encodes CDR1 KGHSH and CDR2 LQKENI. This CDR3 has 14 residues. Written as DNA, the CDR3 is TGTGCCAGCTCACACGCAGTGGGGCGGGATACGCAGTATTTT. This gives the protein CASSHAVGRDTQYF.

In this sample, this clone turned up a few times. CDR3 loop: CASSPGQGALTYQPQHF. CDR3 coding DNA: TGTGCCAGCTCTCCGGGCCAGGGGGCGCTTACCTATCAGCCCCAGCATTTT. The chain employs TRBV5-8 and TRBJ1-5; 8 bases align to TRBD1. V trimming: 7 bases; J trimming: 5 bases; junction bases outside the gene matches: 17. The CDR3 runs 17 residues. Germline CDR1 SGHTS, CDR2 YDEGEE.

This clone was counted a few times. In the same sample, other DNA sequences code for this CDR3. J is TRBJ2-7 and V is TRBV6-1; the D gene is possibly TRBD2 (5 bases). Germline loops: CDR1 MNHNS, CDR2 SASEGT. This CDR3 is built from 13 residues. V gave up 5 bases and J gave up 0 bases, with 8 bases separating them. The CDR3 coding sequence is TGTGCCAGCAGTCGGGAATTCTCCTACGAGCAGTACTTC. It specifies CASSREFSYEQYF.

The rearrangement joins TRBV6-1 to TRBJ1-5; 10 bases line up with TRBD1. CDR1 is MNHNS and CDR2 is SASEGT in the germline V gene. Trimming at V came to 4 bases and at J to 7 bases, leaving 4 bases not matched to a gene. This CDR3 comprises 14 residues. Here the CDR3 reads CASSGDRGGQPQHF. The CDR3 DNA reads as TGTGCCAGCAGTGGGGACAGGGGAGGGCAGCCCCAGCATTTT.

This clone was seen a few times. This rearrangement joins TRBV6-7 to TRBJ1-1, with a weak D call TRBD1 (5 bases). TRBV6-7 is assigned to the ORF class and has an uncertain function. This CDR3 has 13 residues. V lost 5 bases, J lost 8 bases, and 15 bases lay in between. The CDR3 region has the DNA TGTGCCAGCAGTCAGATGGTGACAGCCGAAGCTTTCTTT. Its translation is CASSQMVTAEAFF.

In its sample, this clone was seen a few times. V is TRBV6-1 and J is TRBJ1-6; the D is unclear. The V end was cut by 7 bases, the J end by 9 bases, with 16 bases between. Looked up from germline, CDR1 is MNHNS and CDR2 is SASEGT. The CDR3 is 14 amino acids. CDR3 DNA: TGTGCCAGCATTAGCGGGATACGGGGTTCACCCCTCCACTTT. It specifies CASISGIRGSPLHF.

This clone was counted only a few times. This rearrangement joins TRBV5-4 to TRBJ1-1; D not resolved. V lost 4 bases and J lost 0, with 13 bases in between. Germline V gene sequence: CDR1 SGHNT, CDR2 YYREEE (reference sequence). The CDR3 sequence is 15 residues long. CDR3 region: CASSPARVVNTEAFF. For the CDR3, the DNA is TGTGCCAGCAGCCCTGCCCGGGTCGTGAACACTGAAGCTTTCTTT.

This clone has only a few counts. The chain carries TRBV2 and TRBJ1-4; no clear D gene. CDR1 and CDR2 (germline): SNHLY, FYNNEI. The CDR3 extends over 10 amino acids. With 10 bases removed from V and 12 bases from J, the gap between germline ends came to 12 bases. CDR3 nucleotides: TGTGCCACCGCAATCCGGGAACTGTTTTTT. Translating gives CATAIRELFF.

This clone showed up just a few times. This chain links TRBV7-6 with TRBJ2-1; 11 bases map to TRBD2. Per germline, CDR1 SGHVS and CDR2 FNYEAQ. V lost 5 bases to trimming and J lost 8 bases; unmatched junction nucleotides: 8. This CDR3 is built from 15 residues. The CDR3 reads CASSPHSGREHEQFF. In DNA, the CDR3 is TGTGCCAGCAGCCCCCATAGCGGGAGGGAACATGAGCAGTTCTTC. The variable domain in full, with the rest retrieved from reference TRBV7-6 and TRBJ2-1, is GAGVSQSPRYKVTKRGQDVALRCDPISGHVSLYWYRQALGQGPEFLTYFNYEAQQDKSGLPNDRFSAERPEGSISTLTIQRTEQRDSAMYRCASSPHSGREHEQFFGPGTRLTVL.

This chain connects TRBV28 to TRBJ1-3; no firm D call. V gave up 5 bases and J gave up 0 bases, with 11 bases separating them. Germline lookup yields CDR1 MDHEN and CDR2 SYDVKM. The CDR3 spans 15 residues. The DNA for the CDR3 is TGTGCCAGCAGTGAAACCGGGAGCTCTGGAAACACCATATATTTT. Encoded protein: CASSETGSSGNTIYF.

In this sample, this clone turned up a few times. V usage is TRBV28 and J usage is TRBJ1-2; the match to TRBD1 covers 11 bases. V shed 6 bases and J 6 bases; nucleotides not matched to a gene: 9. The CDR3 spans 15 residues. Per germline, CDR1 MDHEN and CDR2 SYDVKM. The CDR3 DNA follows: TGTGCCAGCAGCCCTGGAGGACAGGGGGCTAATGGCTACACCTTC. This sequence encodes CASSPGGQGANGYTF.

This clone was detected only a few times. V is TRBV9 and J is TRBJ1-1; D gene ambiguous. The CDR3 covers 14 residues. CDR1 SGDLS and CDR2 YYNGEE come from the germline V gene. V dropped 3 bases and J dropped 0 bases, with 9 bases sitting between them. The CDR3 loop reads CASSESTLNTEAFF. CDR3 coding DNA: TGTGCCAGCAGCGAAAGCACCCTGAACACTGAAGCTTTCTTT.

This sequence joins TRBV19 and TRBJ1-2; D is uncertain. CDR1 LNHDA and CDR2 SQIVND come from the germline V gene (reference sequence). Trimming took 1 base from V and 8 from J, leaving 11 bases between them. The CDR3 contains 13 residues. This CDR3 reads CASSIVLGEGYTF. CDR3 coding DNA: TGTGCCAGTAGTATAGTTCTCGGGGAAGGCTACACCTTC.